Listed below are T cell receptor beta chains from one sample, sequenced in a study of response to subunit inactivated influenza vaccine. TCRdb reanalysed the RT-PCR reads using MiXCR and keeps one entry per CDR3 protein. The table records about 520,000 distinct CDR3 sequences, approximately 6.9% of them present only once. Sample: PBMCs from blood, taken roughly 24 months after vaccination. Receptor source: a man between 50 and 75 years old who received an inactivated influenza vaccine. Both conserved end residues are part of each CDR3.

V: TRBV14
length: 16
J: TRBJ2-7
CDR3: CASSRYNGGLQHEQYF

V: TRBV5-1
length: 14
J: TRBJ2-3
CDR3: CASSLGTGADTQYF

V: TRBV28
length: 16
J: TRBJ2-7
CDR3: CASIPGAGLVTYEQYF

V: TRBV2
length: 17
J: TRBJ2-4
CDR3: CASSEARGGRAKNIQYF

V: TRBV18
length: 15
J: TRBJ1-2
CDR3: CASSPLTDSNYGYTF

V: TRBV10-1
length: 12
J: TRBJ1-6
CDR3: CASSDSVRPLHF

V: TRBV5-1
length: 13
J: TRBJ2-7
CDR3: CASSTTASYEQYF

V: TRBV7-9
length: 14
J: TRBJ2-1
CDR3: CASRGLAVYNEQFF

V: TRBV20-1
length: 14
J: TRBJ2-5
CDR3: CSARAGLKKGTQYF

V: TRBV6-5
length: 15
J: TRBJ2-7
CDR3: CASSYTGPTFYEQYF

V: TRBV5-1
length: 15
J: TRBJ2-5
CDR3: CASSLGPRPEETQYF

V: TRBV6-1
length: 16
J: TRBJ2-1
CDR3: CASSPLGHSSTNEQFF

V: TRBV20-1
length: 15
J: TRBJ2-3
CDR3: CSARSFSASTDTQYF

V: TRBV5-1
length: 16
J: TRBJ2-3
CDR3: CASRRNRGGHADTQYF

V: TRBV7-2
length: 14
J: TRBJ2-7
CDR3: CASSLQGLAGRGYF

V: TRBV9
length: 13
J: TRBJ1-5
CDR3: CASSKGGGAPQHF

V: TRBV6-6
length: 12
J: TRBJ1-4
CDR3: CASTEVGEKLFF

V: TRBV29-1
length: 12
J: TRBJ1-1
CDR3: CSAQEAGTEAFF

V: TRBV28
length: 13
J: TRBJ1-1
CDR3: CASTPGLNTEAFF

V: TRBV7-2
length: 15
J: TRBJ1-3
CDR3: CASSLVSNSGNTIYF

V: TRBV28
length: 15
J: TRBJ1-1
CDR3: CASSNRGRRNTEAFF

V: TRBV7-6
length: 16
J: TRBJ2-5
CDR3: CASSLDLAGVGETQYF